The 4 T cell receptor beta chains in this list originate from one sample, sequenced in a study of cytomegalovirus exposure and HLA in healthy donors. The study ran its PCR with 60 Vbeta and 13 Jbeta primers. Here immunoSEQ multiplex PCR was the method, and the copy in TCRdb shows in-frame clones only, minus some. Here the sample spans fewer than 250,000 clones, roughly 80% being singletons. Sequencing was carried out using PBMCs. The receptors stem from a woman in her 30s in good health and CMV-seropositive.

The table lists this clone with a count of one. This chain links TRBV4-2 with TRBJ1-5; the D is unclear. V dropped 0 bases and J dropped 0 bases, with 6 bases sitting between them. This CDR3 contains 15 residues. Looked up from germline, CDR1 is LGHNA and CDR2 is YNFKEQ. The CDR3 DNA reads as TGTGCCAGCAGCCAAGATGACTATAGCAATCAGCCCCAGCATTTT. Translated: CASSQDDYSNQPQHF.

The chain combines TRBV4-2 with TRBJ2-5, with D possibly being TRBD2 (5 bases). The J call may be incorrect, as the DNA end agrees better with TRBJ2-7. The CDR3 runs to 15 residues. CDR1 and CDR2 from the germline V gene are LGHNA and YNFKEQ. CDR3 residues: CASSQASGLLHEQYF. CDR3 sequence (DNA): TGTGCCAGCAGCCAAGCTTCAGGACTTCTCCACGAGCAGTACTTC.

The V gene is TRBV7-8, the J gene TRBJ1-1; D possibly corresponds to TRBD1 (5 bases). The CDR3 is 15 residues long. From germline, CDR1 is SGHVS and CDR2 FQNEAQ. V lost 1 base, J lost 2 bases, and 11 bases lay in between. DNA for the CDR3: TGTGCCAGCAGCTTAGAAAGGGGATCAAACACTGAAGCTTTCTTT. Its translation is CASSLERGSNTEAFF.

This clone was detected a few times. The DNA for the CDR3 is TGTGCCAGCTCGGAACAGGGGCTACAAGAGACCCAGTACTTC. This sequence encodes CASSEQGLQETQYF. The rearrangement links TRBV2 to TRBJ2-5; TRBD1 aligns across 7 bases. Germline-derived CDR1 and CDR2 are SNHLY and FYNNEI. V was pared by 8 bases and J by 2 bases, with 8 bases of the junction left unmatched. This CDR3 has 14 residues.